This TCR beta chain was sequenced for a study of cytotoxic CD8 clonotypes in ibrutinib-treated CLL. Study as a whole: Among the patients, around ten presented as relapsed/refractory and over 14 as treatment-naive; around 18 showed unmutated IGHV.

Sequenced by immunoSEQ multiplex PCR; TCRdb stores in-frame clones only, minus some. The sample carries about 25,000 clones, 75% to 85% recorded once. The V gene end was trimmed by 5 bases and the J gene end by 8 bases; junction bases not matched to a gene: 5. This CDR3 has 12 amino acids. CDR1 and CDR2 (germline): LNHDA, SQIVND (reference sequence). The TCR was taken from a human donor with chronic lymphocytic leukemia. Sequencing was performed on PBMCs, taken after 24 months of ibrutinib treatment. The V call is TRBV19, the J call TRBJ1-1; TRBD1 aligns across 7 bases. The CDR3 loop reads CASSPMDREAFF. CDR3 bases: TGTGCCAGTAGTCCCATGGACAGGGAAGCTTTCTTT.